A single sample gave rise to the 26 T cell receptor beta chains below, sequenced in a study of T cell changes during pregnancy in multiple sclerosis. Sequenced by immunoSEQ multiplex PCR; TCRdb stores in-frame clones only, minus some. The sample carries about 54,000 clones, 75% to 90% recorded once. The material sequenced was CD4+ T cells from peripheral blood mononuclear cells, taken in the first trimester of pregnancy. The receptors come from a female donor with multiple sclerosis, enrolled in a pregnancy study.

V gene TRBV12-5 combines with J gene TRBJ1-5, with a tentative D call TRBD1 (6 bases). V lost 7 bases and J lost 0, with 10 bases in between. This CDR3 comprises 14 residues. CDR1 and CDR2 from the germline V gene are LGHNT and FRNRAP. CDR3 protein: CASAGGFSNQPQHF. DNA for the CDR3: TGTGCTAGTGCGGGGGGCTTTAGCAATCAGCCCCAGCATTTT.

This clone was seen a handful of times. The CDR3 DNA is TGTGCCAGCAGGCGGGGTAGCTCCTACAATGAGCAGTTCTTC. The encoded protein is CASRRGSSYNEQFF. This chain connects TRBV28 to TRBJ2-1, with D possibly TRBD2 on 6 matching bases. From germline, CDR1 is MDHEN and CDR2 SYDVKM. Deletions cut 6 bases from V and 0 bases from J, with 9 bases between. The CDR3 contains 14 residues.

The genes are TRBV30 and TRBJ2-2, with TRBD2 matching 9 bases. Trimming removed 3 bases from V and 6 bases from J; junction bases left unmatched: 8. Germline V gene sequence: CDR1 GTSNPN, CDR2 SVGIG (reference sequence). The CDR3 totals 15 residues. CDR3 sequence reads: CAWRRAGGIPGELFF. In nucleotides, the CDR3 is TGTGCCTGGAGACGGGCGGGGGGGATCCCCGGGGAGCTGTTTTTT.

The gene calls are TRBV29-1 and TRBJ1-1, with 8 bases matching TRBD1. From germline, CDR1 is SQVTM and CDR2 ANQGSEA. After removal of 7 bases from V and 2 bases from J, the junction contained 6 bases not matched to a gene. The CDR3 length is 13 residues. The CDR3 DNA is TGCAGCGCCGCCGACAGGGGAAACACTGAAGCTTTCTTT. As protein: CSAADRGNTEAFF.

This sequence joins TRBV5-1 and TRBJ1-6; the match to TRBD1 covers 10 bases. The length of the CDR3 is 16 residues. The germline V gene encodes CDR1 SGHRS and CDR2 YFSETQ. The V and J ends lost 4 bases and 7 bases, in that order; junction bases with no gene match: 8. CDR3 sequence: CASSSRGQGGNSPLHF. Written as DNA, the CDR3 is TGCGCCAGCAGCAGTAGAGGACAGGGGGGGAATTCACCCCTCCACTTT.

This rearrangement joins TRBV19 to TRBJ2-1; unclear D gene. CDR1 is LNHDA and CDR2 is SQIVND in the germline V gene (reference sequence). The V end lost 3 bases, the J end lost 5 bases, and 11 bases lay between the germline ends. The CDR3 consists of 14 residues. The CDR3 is CASSMLIPHNEQFF. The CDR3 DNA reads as TGTGCCAGTAGTATGCTAATTCCCCACAATGAGCAGTTCTTC.

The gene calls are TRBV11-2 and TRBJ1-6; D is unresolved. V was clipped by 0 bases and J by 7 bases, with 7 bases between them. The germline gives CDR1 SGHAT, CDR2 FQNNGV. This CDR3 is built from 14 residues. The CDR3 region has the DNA TGTGCCAGCAGCTTAGATCCCGGGAATTCACCCCTCCACTTT. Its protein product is CASSLDPGNSPLHF.

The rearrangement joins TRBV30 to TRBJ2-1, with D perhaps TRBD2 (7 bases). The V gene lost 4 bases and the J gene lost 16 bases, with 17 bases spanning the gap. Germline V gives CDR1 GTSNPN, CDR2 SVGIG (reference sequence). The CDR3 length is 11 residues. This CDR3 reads CAWIYRGGSFF. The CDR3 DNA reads TGTGCCTGGATTTATAGGGGGGGAAGTTTCTTC.

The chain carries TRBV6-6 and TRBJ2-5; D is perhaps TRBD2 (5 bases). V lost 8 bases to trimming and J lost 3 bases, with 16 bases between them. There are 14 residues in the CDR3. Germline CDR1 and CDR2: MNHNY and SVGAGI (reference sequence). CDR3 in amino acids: CASASIAYKETQYF. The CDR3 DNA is TGTGCCAGCGCTTCGATAGCGTATAAAGAGACCCAGTACTTC.

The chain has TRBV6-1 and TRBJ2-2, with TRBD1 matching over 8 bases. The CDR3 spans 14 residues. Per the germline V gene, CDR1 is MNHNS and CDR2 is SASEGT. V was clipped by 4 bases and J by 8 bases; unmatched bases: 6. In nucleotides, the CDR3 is TGTGCCAGCAGTGTTGGACAGGGAGAGGGGGAGCTGTTTTTT. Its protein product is CASSVGQGEGELFF.

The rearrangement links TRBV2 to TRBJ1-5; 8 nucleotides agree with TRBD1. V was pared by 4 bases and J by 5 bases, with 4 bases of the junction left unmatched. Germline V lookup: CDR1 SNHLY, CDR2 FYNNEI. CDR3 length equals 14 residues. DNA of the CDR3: TGTGCCAGCAGTGGACCGGACAGGGATCAGCCCCAGCATTTT. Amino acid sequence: CASSGPDRDQPQHF.

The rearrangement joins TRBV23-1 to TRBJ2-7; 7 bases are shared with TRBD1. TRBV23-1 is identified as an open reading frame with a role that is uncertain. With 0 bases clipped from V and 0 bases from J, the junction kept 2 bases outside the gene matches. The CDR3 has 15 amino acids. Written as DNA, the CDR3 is TGCGCCAGCAGTCAATCGAGGGACAGCTCCTACGAGCAGTACTTC. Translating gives CASSQSRDSSYEQYF.

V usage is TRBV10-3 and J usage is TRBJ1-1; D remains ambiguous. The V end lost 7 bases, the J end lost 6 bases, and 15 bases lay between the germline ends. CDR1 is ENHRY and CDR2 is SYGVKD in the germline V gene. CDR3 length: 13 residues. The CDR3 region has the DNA TGTGCCATCACCCCCGAAGCGGAGTCTGAAGCTTTCTTT. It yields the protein CAITPEAESEAFF.

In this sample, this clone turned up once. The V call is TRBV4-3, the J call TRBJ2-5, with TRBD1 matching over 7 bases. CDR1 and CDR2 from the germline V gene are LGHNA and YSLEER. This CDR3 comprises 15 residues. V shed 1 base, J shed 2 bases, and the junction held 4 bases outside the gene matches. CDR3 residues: CASSQGDRDQETQYF. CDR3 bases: TGCGCCAGCAGCCAAGGAGACAGGGATCAAGAGACCCAGTACTTC.

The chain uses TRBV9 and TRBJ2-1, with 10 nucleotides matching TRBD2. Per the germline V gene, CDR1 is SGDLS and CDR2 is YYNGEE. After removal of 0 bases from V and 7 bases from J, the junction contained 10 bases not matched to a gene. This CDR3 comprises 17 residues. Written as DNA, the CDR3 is TGTGCCAGCAGCGTAGCTGTAGGAGCGGGGGGGCCGAATGAGCAGTTCTTC. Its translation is CASSVAVGAGGPNEQFF.

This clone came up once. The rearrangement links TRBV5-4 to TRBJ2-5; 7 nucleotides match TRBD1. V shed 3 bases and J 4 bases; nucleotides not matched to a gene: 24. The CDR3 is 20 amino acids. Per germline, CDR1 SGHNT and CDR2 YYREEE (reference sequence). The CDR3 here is CASSYQFGAGGLARRETQYF. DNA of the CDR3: TGTGCCAGCAGCTACCAATTCGGGGCAGGGGGATTAGCAAGGCGAGAGACCCAGTACTTC.

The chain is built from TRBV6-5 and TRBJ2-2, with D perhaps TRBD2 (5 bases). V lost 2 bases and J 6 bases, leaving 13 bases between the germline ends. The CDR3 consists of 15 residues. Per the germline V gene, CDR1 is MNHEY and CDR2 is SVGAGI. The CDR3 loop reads CASSYDSGMAGELFF. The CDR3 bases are TGTGCCAGCAGTTACGACTCGGGGATGGCCGGGGAGCTGTTTTTT.

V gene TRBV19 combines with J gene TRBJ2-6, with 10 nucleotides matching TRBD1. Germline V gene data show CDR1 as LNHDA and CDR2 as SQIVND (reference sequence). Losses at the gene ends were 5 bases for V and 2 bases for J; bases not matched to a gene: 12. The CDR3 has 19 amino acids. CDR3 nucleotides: TGTGCCAGTAGTGGGGCCGTGGGGACAGGGGCTCCTGGGGCCAACGTCCTGACTTTC. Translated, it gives CASSGAVGTGAPGANVLTF.

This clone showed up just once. The CDR3, as DNA: TGCGCCAGCAGCTTGGACAACAGGGGCGAGCAGTACTTC. It translates to CASSLDNRGEQYF. The genes are TRBV5-1 and TRBJ2-7, with 7 bases lining up with TRBD1. In germline, CDR1 is SGHRS, CDR2 YFSETQ. V shed 0 bases, J shed 6 bases, and the junction held 3 bases outside the gene matches. The CDR3 extends over 13 amino acids.

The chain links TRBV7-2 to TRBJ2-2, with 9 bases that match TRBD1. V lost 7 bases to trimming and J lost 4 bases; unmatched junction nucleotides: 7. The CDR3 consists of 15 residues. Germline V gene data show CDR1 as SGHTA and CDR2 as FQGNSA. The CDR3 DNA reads TGTGCCAGCACCTCCGGGACAGGGTTCACCGGGGAGCTGTTTTTT. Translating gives CASTSGTGFTGELFF.

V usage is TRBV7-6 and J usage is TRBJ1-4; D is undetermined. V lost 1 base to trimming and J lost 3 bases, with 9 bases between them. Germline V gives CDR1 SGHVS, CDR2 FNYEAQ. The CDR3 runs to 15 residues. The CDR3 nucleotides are TGTGCCAGCAGCTTAGTGGCGGACTCTAATGAAAAACTGTTTTTT. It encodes CASSLVADSNEKLFF. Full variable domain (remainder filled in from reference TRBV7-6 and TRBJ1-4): GAGVSQSPRYKVTKRGQDVALRCDPISGHVSLYWYRQALGQGPEFLTYFNYEAQQDKSGLPNDRFSAERPEGSISTLTIQRTEQRDSAMYRCASSLVADSNEKLFFGSGTQLSVL.

CDR3 in amino acids: CASSSGTAVPYEQYF. In nucleotides, the CDR3 is TGTGCCAGCAGCTCTGGGACAGCGGTCCCCTACGAGCAGTACTTC. The rearrangement joins TRBV11-2 to TRBJ2-7; 7 positions match TRBD1. V was pared by 4 bases and J by 2 bases, with 8 bases of the junction left unmatched. The V gene's germline CDR1 is SGHAT and CDR2 FQNNGV. The CDR3 covers 15 residues.

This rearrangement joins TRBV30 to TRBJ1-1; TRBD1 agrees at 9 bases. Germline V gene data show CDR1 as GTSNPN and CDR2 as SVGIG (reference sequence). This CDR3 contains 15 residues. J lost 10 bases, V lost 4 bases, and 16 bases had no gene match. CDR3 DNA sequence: TGTGCCTGGAATAACCCGGGACAGGGTAACGGGCTAGCTTTCTTT. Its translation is CAWNNPGQGNGLAFF.

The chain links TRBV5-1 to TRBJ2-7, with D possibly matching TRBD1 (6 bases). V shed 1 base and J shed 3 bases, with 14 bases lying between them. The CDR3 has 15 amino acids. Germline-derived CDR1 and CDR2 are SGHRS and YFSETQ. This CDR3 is CASSLTLGGIYEQYF. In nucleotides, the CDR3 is TGCGCCAGCAGCTTGACCCTAGGGGGAATCTACGAGCAGTACTTC.

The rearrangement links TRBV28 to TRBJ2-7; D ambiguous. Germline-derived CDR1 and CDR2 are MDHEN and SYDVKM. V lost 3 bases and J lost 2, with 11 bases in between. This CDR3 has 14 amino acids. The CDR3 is CASSLEQPPYEQYF. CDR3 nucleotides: TGTGCCAGCAGTTTGGAACAGCCACCCTACGAGCAGTACTTC. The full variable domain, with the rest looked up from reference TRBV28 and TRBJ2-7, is DVKVTQSSRYLVKRTGEKVFLECVQDMDHENMFWYRQDPGLGLRLIYFSYDVKMKEKGDIPEGYSVSREKKERFSLILESASTNQTSMYLCASSLEQPPYEQYFGPGTRLTVT.

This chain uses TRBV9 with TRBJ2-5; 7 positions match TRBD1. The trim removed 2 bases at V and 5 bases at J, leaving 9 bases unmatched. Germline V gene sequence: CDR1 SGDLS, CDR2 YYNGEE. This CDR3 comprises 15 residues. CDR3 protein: CASSVLQGRLETQYF. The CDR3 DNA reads TGTGCCAGCAGCGTCCTACAGGGGCGGTTGGAGACCCAGTACTTC.